This T cell receptor beta chain is drawn from a study of Graves' ophthalmopathy and Graves' hyperthyroidism. Study-level information: At the time of initial diagnosis and before any treatment, peripheral blood was collected. Broader study findings: The model achieved 55% to 71% sensitivity and roughly 72% specificity for ophthalmopathy progression.

Fresh peripheral blood (roughly 9.7 ml) yielded the PBMCs. Per germline, CDR1 LNHDA and CDR2 SQIVND (reference sequence). The CDR3 consists of 15 residues. Scientists amplified the TCR beta CDR3 regions from RNA transcripts. Second-round multiplex PCR came after first-round RT-PCR with HTBI primers. TCRdb re-called the multiplex PCR reads with MiXCR, one entry per CDR3 protein. The sample shows more than 550,000 distinct CDR3 sequences, 35% to 45% of them seen only once. Of note for this clonotype: What it binds is unknown. A much larger clone differs from this one at a single base, so this may be a read error.

The V call is TRBV19, the J call TRBJ2-7, with D possibly matching TRBD1 (6 bases). The specimen was peripheral blood. This receptor was taken from an adult man with Graves' ophthalmopathy. CDR3: CASGISVDRSYEQYF. The CDR3 DNA is TGTGCCAGTGGTATTTCGGTCGACAGGTCCTACGAGCAGTACTTC.